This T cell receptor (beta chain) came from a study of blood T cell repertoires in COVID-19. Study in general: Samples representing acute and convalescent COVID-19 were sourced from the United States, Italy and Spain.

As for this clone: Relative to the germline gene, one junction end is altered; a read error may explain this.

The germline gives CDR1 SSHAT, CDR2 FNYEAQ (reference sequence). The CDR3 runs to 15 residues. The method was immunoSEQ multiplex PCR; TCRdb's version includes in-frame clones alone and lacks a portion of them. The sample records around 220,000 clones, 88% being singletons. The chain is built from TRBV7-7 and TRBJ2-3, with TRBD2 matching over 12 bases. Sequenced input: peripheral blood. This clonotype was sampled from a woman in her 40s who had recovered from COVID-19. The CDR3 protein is CASSKTSGGGDTQYF. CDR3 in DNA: TGTGCTAGCAGTAAGACTAGCGGGGGCGGAGATACGCAGTATTTT.